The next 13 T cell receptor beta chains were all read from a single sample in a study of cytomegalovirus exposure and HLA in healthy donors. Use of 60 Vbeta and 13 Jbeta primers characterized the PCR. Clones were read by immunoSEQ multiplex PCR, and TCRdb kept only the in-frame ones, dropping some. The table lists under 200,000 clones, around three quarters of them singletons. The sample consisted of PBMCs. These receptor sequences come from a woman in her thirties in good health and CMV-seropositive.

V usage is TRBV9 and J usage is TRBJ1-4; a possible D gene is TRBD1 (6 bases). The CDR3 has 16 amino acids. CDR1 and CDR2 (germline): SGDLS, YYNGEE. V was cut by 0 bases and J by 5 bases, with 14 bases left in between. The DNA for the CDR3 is TGTGCCAGCAGCGTAGGGGGGGGCCAGGGGAATGAAAAACTGTTTTTT. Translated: CASSVGGGQGNEKLFF.

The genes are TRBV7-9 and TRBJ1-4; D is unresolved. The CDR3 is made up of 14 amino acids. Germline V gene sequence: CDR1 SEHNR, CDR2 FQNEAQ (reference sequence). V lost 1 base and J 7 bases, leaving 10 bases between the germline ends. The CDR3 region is CASSLGDYGEKLFF. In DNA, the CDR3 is TGTGCCAGCAGCTTAGGTGACTACGGTGAAAAACTGTTTTTT.

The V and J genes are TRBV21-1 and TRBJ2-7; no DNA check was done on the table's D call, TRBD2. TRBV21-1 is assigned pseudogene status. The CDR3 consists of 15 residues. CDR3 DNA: TGTGCCAGCGTCAGGGGCGGGAGGGCCGGCTACGAGCAGTACTTC. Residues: CASVRGGRAGYEQYF.

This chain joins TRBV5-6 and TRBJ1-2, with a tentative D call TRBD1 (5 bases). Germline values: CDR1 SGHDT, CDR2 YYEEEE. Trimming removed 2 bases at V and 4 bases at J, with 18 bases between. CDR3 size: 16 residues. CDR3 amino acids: CASSFTGTSYSYGYTF. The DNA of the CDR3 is TGTGCCAGCAGCTTTACCGGGACTTCCTATTCCTATGGCTACACCTTC.

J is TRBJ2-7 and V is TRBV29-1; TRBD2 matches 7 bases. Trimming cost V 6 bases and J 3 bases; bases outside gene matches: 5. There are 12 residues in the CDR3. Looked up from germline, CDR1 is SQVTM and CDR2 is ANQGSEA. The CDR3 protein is CSVGGDNYEQYF. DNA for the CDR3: TGCAGCGTGGGGGGGGATAACTACGAGCAGTACTTC.

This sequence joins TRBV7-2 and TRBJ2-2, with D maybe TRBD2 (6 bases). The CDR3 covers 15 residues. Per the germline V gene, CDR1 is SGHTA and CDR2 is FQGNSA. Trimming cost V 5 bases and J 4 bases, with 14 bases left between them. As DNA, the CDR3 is TGTGCCAGCAGCCAGATATTGGGGGGCACCGGGGAGCTGTTTTTT. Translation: CASSQILGGTGELFF. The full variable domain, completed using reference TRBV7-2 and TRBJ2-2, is GAGVSQSPSNKVTEKGKDVELRCDPISGHTALYWYRQSLGQGLEFLIYFQGNSAPDKSGLPSDRFSAERTGGSVSTLTIQRTQQEDSAVYLCASSQILGGTGELFFGEGSRLTVL.

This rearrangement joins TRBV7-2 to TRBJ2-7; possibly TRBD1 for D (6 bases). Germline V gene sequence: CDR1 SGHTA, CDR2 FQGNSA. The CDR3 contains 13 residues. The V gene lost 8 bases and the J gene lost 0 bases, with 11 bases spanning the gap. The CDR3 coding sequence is TGTGCCAGCCGGAGGACAGCCTCCTACGAGCAGTACTTC. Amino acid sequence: CASRRTASYEQYF.

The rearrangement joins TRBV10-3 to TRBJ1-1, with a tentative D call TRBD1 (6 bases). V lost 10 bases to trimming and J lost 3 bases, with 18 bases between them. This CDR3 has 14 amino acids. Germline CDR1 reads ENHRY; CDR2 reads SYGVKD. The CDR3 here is CATGTFEGDTEAFF. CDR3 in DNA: TGTGCCACCGGGACCTTCGAGGGGGACACTGAAGCTTTCTTT.

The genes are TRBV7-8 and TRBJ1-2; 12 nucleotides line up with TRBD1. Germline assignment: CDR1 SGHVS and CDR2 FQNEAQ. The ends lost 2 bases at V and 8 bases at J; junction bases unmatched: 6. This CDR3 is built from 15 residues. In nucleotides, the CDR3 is TGTGCCAGCAGCTTACCGGGACAGGGGGCGCACGGCTACACCTTC. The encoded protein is CASSLPGQGAHGYTF.

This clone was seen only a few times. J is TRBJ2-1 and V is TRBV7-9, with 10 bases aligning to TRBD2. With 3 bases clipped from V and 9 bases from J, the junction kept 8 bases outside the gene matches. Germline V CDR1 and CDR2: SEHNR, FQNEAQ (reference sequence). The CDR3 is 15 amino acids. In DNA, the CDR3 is TGTGCCAGCAGCTTTTTAGGGACTAGCGTTAGTGAGCAGTTCTTC. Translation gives CASSFLGTSVSEQFF.

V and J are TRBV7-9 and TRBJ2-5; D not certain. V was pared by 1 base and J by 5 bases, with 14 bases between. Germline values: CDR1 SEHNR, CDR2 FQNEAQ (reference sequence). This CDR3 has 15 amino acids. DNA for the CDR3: TGTGCCAGCAGCTTAGTCAGGTCGTTGTGGGAGACCCAGTACTTC. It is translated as CASSLVRSLWETQYF.

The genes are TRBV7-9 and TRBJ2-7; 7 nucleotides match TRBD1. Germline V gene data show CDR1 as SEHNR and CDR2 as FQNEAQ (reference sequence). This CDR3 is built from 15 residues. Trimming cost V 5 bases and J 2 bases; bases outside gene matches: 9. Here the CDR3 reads CASSAPGTAPYEQYF. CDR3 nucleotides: TGTGCCAGCAGCGCTCCGGGGACAGCCCCCTACGAGCAGTACTTC.

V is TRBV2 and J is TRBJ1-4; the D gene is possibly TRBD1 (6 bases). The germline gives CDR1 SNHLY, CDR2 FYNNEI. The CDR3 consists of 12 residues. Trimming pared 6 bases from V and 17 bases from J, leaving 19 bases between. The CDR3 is CASRDTGTEAFF. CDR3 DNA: TGTGCCAGCAGAGATACAGGGACCGAGGCCTTTTTT. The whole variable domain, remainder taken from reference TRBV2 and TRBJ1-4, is EPEVTQTPSHQVTQMGQEVILRCVPISNHLYFYWYRQILGQKVEFLVSFYNNEISEKSEIFDDQFSVERPDGSNFTLKIRSTKLEDSAMYFCASRDTGTEAFFGSGTQLSVL.